Listed below are T cell receptor beta chains from one sample, sequenced in a study of control samples from healthy donors and cancer patients. Only in-frame clones appear in the TCRdb table, and some are missing; sequencing was by immunoSEQ multiplex PCR. Of about 170,000 clones listed, roughly 93% were seen once; the top ten hold about 4%. The sequencing input was blood. The receptors were gathered from an older woman in good health. CDR3s include the opening cysteine and the closing phenylalanine or tryptophan. A D gene is named only where the DNA matches it firmly. Clone sizes are given selectively: once, few, many, or a class where the clone is expanded.

CDR3: CASRGWGTGELFF; DNA: TGTGCCAGCAGGGGGTGGGGCACCGGGGAGCTGTTTTTT; D: -; J: TRBJ2-2; V: TRBV2; size: -
CDR3: CASSLDGTGFMGTQYF; DNA: TGCGCCAGCAGCTTGGATGGGACAGGGTTTATGGGGACGCAGTATTTT; D: TRBD1; J: TRBJ2-3; V: TRBV5-1; size: -
CDR3: CASSPPTSRIENEQFF; DNA: TGCGCCAGCAGCCCCCCTACTAGCCGCATAGAGAATGAGCAGTTCTTC; D: -; J: TRBJ2-1; V: TRBV5-1; size: -
CDR3: CAISRMGENTEAFF; DNA: TGTGCCATCAGTCGAATGGGGGAGAACACTGAAGCTTTCTTT; D: -; J: TRBJ1-1; V: TRBV10-3; size: -
CDR3: CASSQNTGTAGVLFF; DNA: TGTGCCAGCAGCCAGAATACCGGGACAGCCGGCGTCCTGTTTTTT; D: TRBD1; J: TRBJ1-4; V: TRBV3-1/TRBV3-2; size: -
CDR3: CASSQVWGSNYGYTF; DNA: TGCGCCAGCAGCCAAGTTTGGGGCAGTAACTATGGCTACACCTTC; D: -; J: TRBJ1-2; V: TRBV4-3; size: few
CDR3: CASSVDGTGTGPYEQYF; DNA: TGTGCCAGCAGCGTAGACGGAACCGGGACAGGGCCCTACGAGCAGTACTTC; D: TRBD1; J: TRBJ2-7; V: TRBV9; size: -
CDR3: CASSLGAGGLGNEQFF; DNA: TGTGCCAGCAGCTTAGGGGCAGGGGGCCTGGGGAATGAGCAGTTCTTC; D: TRBD1; J: TRBJ2-1; V: TRBV7-3; size: -
CDR3: CASSPAGLSYEQYF; DNA: TGTGCCAGCAGCCCAGCGGGGCTCTCCTACGAGCAGTACTTC; D: TRBD2; J: TRBJ2-7; V: TRBV7-9; size: -
CDR3: CAWGPTGGDQPQHF; DNA: TGTGCCTGGGGACCGACAGGGGGGGATCAGCCCCAGCATTTT; D: TRBD1; J: TRBJ1-5; V: TRBV30; size: -
CDR3: CASSKQTGGGGAFF; DNA: TGTGCCAGCAGCAAGCAAACCGGGGGAGGTGGAGCTTTCTTT; D: -; J: TRBJ1-1; V: TRBV14; size: -
CDR3: CASSPSDRGLGRPGELFF; DNA: TGTGCCAGCAGTCCATCCGACAGGGGGCTAGGGCGTCCCGGGGAGCTGTTTTTT; D: TRBD1; J: TRBJ2-2; V: TRBV6-2/TRBV6-3; size: -
CDR3: CASSLQGDPGYTF; DNA: TGTGCCAGCAGTTTACAGGGGGATCCTGGCTACACCTTC; D: TRBD1; J: TRBJ1-2; V: TRBV27; size: -
CDR3: CASTQRGISSNQPQHF; DNA: TGTGCCAGCACCCAGCGGGGGATAAGCAGCAATCAGCCCCAGCATTTT; D: -; J: TRBJ1-5; V: TRBV5-8; size: -
CDR3: CASSVLAGGQTDTQYF; DNA: TGTGCCAGCAGTGTACTAGCGGGGGGGCAAACAGATACGCAGTATTTT; D: TRBD2; J: TRBJ2-3; V: TRBV2; size: -
CDR3: CASSYGGAEGYTF; DNA: TGTGCCAGCAGTTACGGAGGGGCTGAGGGCTACACCTTC; D: -; J: TRBJ1-2; V: TRBV6-2/TRBV6-3; size: -
CDR3: CACCPGENYEQYF; DNA: TGTGCCTGTTGTCCAGGGGAAAACTACGAGCAGTACTTC; D: -; J: TRBJ2-7; V: TRBV6-5; size: -
CDR3: CASSSTGYGQPQHF; DNA: TGTGCCAGCAGCTCTACAGGGTACGGACAGCCCCAGCATTTT; D: -; J: TRBJ1-5; V: TRBV7-6; size: few
CDR3: CASSLVGMNTEAFF; DNA: TGCGCCAGCAGCTTGGTAGGGATGAACACTGAAGCTTTCTTT; D: -; J: TRBJ1-1; V: TRBV5-1; size: once
CDR3: CASSQGQGGSSYNSPLHF; DNA: TGTGCCAGCAGCCAAGGACAGGGTGGGAGCTCCTATAATTCACCCCTCCACTTT; D: TRBD1; J: TRBJ1-6; V: TRBV4-2; size: -
CDR3: CASSRTRTGGDHSPLHF; DNA: TGTGCCAGTAGCCGGACACGGACAGGGGGCGACCATTCACCCCTCCACTTT; D: TRBD1; J: TRBJ1-6; V: TRBV19; size: -
CDR3: CASSLENGNQPQHF; DNA: TGTGCCAGCAGCTTAGAAAATGGGAATCAGCCCCAGCATTTT; D: -; J: TRBJ1-5; V: TRBV7-8; size: -
CDR3: CAWSRDRNTEAFF; DNA: TGTGCCTGGAGCCGGGACAGGAACACTGAAGCTTTCTTT; D: TRBD1; J: TRBJ1-1; V: TRBV30; size: -
CDR3: CASSPDRGNTIYF; DNA: TGTGCCAGTAGTCCCGACAGGGGAAACACCATATATTTT; D: -; J: TRBJ1-3; V: TRBV19; size: -
CDR3: CASSEGQLTQYF; DNA: TGTGCCAGCAGCGAGGGACAGCTTACGCAGTATTTT; D: TRBD1; J: TRBJ2-3; V: TRBV7-8; size: -
CDR3: CASSYRDTMYQETQYF; DNA: TGTGCCAGCTCTTACCGGGACACTATGTACCAAGAGACCCAGTACTTC; D: -; J: TRBJ2-5; V: TRBV18; size: -
CDR3: CASSPRGAGGPGNNEQFF; DNA: TGTGCCAGCAGCCCCCGGGGGGCGGGGGGGCCGGGTAACAATGAGCAGTTCTTC; D: TRBD2; J: TRBJ2-1; V: TRBV9; size: -
CDR3: CASSSGRGTQPQHF; DNA: TGTGCCAGCAGCTCCGGCAGGGGTACTCAGCCCCAGCATTTT; D: -; J: TRBJ1-5; V: TRBV7-2; size: -
CDR3: CASRLDRAHEQYF; DNA: TGTGCCAGCAGACTAGACAGGGCCCACGAGCAGTACTTC; D: TRBD1; J: TRBJ2-7; V: TRBV12-3/TRBV12-4; size: -
CDR3: CASSFDPTDTQYF; DNA: TGTGCCAGCAGCTTTGACCCCACAGATACGCAGTATTTT; D: -; J: TRBJ2-3; V: TRBV7-2; size: -
CDR3: CASSLEMGGGQPQHF; DNA: TGTGCCAGCAGCTTAGAAATGGGGGGGGGTCAGCCCCAGCATTTT; D: -; J: TRBJ1-5; V: TRBV7-2; size: -
CDR3: CASSSQGDTEAFF; DNA: TGTGCCAGCAGTTCCCAAGGGGACACTGAAGCTTTCTTT; D: -; J: TRBJ1-1; V: TRBV12-3/TRBV12-4; size: -
CDR3: CASRQGVYGYTF; DNA: TGTGCCAGCAGACAGGGGGTCTATGGCTACACCTTC; D: -; J: TRBJ1-2; V: TRBV21-1; size: -
CDR3: CASSLGLAGETNQQFF; DNA: TGTGCCAGCAGCCTCGGACTAGCGGGGGAAACCAATCAGCAGTTCTTC; D: TRBD2; J: TRBJ2-1; V: TRBV3-1/TRBV3-2; size: few
CDR3: CASSQGVGDVNEQFF; DNA: TGTGCCAGCAGCCAGGGGGTAGGGGACGTAAATGAGCAGTTCTTC; D: -; J: TRBJ2-1; V: TRBV3-1/TRBV3-2; size: -
CDR3: CASSRGGGEKLFF; DNA: TGTGCCAGCAGCCGCGGGGGAGGTGAAAAACTGTTTTTT; D: -; J: TRBJ1-4; V: TRBV7-2; size: -
CDR3: CASSRTGGQPQHF; DNA: TGTGCCAGCAGTCGGACAGGGGGTCAGCCCCAGCATTTT; D: TRBD1; J: TRBJ1-5; V: TRBV6-5; size: -
CDR3: CASSTGVRSPLHF; DNA: TGTGCCAGTAGTACAGGGGTACGGTCACCCCTCCACTTT; D: -; J: TRBJ1-6; V: TRBV19; size: few
CDR3: CASSQDSDARNEKLFF; DNA: TGTGCCAGCAGCCAAGATTCCGACGCTAGGAATGAAAAACTGTTTTTT; D: -; J: TRBJ1-4; V: TRBV4-2; size: -
CDR3: CASRPGTGNGYTF; DNA: TGTGCCAGCAGACCTGGGACAGGGAATGGCTACACCTTC; D: TRBD1; J: TRBJ1-2; V: TRBV5-5; size: -
CDR3: CAWTMEGSNYGYTF; DNA: TGTGCCTGGACAATGGAGGGATCGAACTATGGCTACACCTTC; D: -; J: TRBJ1-2; V: TRBV30; size: -
CDR3: CATSEGSYGYTF; DNA: TGTGCCACCAGTGAAGGGAGCTATGGCTACACCTTC; D: -; J: TRBJ1-2; V: TRBV24-1; size: -
CDR3: CASSQGQGSGNTIYF; DNA: TGCGCCAGCAGCCAAGGACAGGGATCTGGAAACACCATATATTTT; D: TRBD1; J: TRBJ1-3; V: TRBV4-3; size: -
CDR3: CASSVYGDSQKETQYF; DNA: TGTGCCAGCAGCGTATACGGGGACAGTCAAAAAGAGACCCAGTACTTC; D: TRBD1; J: TRBJ2-5; V: TRBV9; size: -
CDR3: CASTPYGTRGYEQYF; DNA: TGTGCCAGCACCCCCTACGGGACACGGGGCTACGAGCAGTACTTC; D: -; J: TRBJ2-7; V: TRBV6-5; size: few
CDR3: CASSQDPGWGNYGYTF; DNA: TGCGCCAGCAGCCAAGATCCCGGGTGGGGTAACTATGGCTACACCTTC; D: -; J: TRBJ1-2; V: TRBV4-1; size: -
CDR3: CASSSRQGGYTF; DNA: TGTGCCAGTAGTTCCCGACAGGGAGGCTACACCTTC; D: TRBD1; J: TRBJ1-2; V: TRBV19; size: -
CDR3: CASSLRETQYF; DNA: TGTGCCAGCAGTCTGAGAGAGACCCAGTACTTC; D: -; J: TRBJ2-5; V: TRBV12-3/TRBV12-4; size: -
CDR3: CASSLQQYGYTF; DNA: TGTGCCAGCAGCCTCCAACAGTATGGCTACACCTTC; D: -; J: TRBJ1-2; V: TRBV3-1/TRBV3-2; size: -
CDR3: CASSLLGAGGEKLFF; DNA: TGTGCCAGCAGCTTGCTCGGGGCGGGAGGTGAAAAACTGTTTTTT; D: -; J: TRBJ1-4; V: TRBV5-6; size: -
CDR3: CASSLRTPGGNTEAFF; DNA: TGTGCCAGCAGTTTACGGACCCCAGGGGGGAACACTGAAGCTTTCTTT; D: TRBD1; J: TRBJ1-1; V: TRBV27; size: -